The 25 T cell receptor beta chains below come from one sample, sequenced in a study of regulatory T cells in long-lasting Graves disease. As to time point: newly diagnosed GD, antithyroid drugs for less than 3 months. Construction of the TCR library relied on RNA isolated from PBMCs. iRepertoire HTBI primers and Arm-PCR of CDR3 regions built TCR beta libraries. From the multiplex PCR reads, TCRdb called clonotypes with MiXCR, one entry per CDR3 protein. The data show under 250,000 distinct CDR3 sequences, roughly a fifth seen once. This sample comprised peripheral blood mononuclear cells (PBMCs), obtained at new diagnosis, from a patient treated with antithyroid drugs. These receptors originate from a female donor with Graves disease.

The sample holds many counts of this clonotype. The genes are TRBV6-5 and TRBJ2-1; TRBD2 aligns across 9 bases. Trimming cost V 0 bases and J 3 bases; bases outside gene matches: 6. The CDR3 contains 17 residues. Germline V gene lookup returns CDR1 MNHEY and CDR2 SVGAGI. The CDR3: CASSYSSPSGIYNEQFF. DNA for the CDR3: TGTGCCAGCAGTTACTCGAGTCCTAGCGGGATCTACAATGAGCAGTTCTTC.

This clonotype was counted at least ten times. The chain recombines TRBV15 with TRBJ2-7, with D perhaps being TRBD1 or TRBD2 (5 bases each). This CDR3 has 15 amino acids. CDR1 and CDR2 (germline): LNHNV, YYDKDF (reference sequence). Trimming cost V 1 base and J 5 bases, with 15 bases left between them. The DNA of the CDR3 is TGTGCCACCAGCAGAGTATGGGGACCCGGCGACGAGCAGTACTTC. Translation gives CATSRVWGPGDEQYF.

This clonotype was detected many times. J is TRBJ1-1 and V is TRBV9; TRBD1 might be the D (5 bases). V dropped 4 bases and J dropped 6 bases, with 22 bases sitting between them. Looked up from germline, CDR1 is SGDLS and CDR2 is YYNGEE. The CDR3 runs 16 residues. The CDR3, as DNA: TGTGCCAGCAGCCTTATCTCCGGGGCGGTCGTCCCTGAAGCTTTCTTT. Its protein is CASSLISGAVVPEAFF.

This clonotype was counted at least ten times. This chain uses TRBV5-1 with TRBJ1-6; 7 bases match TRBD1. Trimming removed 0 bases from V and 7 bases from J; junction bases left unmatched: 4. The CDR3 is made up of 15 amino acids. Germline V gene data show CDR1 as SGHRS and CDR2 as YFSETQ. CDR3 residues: CASSLGARGNSPLHF. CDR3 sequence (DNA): TGCGCCAGCAGCTTGGGAGCCAGGGGGAATTCACCCCTCCACTTT.

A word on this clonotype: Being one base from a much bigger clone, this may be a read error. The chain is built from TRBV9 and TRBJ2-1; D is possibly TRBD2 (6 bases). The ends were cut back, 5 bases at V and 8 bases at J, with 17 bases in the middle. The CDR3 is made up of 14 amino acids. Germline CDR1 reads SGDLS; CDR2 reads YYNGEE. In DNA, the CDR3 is TGTGCCAGCAGTTACGGGGGAATGAGGGATGAGCAGTTCTTC. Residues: CASSYGGMRDEQFF.

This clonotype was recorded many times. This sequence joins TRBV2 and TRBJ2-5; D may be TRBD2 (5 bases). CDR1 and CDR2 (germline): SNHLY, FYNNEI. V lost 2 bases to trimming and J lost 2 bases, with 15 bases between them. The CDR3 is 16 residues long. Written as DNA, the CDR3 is TGTGCCAGCAGTGAAATTCCGGCACGGGGACAAGAGACCCAGTACTTC. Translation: CASSEIPARGQETQYF.

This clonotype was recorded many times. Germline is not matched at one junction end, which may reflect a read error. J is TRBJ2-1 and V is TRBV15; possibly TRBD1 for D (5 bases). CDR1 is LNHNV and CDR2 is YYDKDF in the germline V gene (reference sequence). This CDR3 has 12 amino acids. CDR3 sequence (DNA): TGTGCCACCAGCAGAGATTTGCAGGGATCGATCTTC. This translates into CATSRDLQGSIF. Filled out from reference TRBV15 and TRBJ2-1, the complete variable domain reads DAMVIQNPRYQVTQFGKPVTLSCSQTLNHNVMYWYQQKSSQAPKLLFHYYDKDFNNEADTPDNFQSRRPNTSFCFLDIRSPGLGDTAMYLCATSRDLQGSIFGPGTRLTVL.

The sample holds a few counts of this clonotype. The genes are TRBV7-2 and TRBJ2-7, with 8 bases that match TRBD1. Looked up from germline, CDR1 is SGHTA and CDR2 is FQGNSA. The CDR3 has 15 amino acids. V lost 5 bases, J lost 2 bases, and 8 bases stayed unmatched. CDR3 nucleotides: TGTGCCAGCAGCCTCGGACAGGGCATACCCTACGAGCAGTACTTC. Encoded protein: CASSLGQGIPYEQYF. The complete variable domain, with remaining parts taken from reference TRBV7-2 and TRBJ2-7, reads GAGVSQSPSNKVTEKGKDVELRCDPISGHTALYWYRQSLGQGLEFLIYFQGNSAPDKSGLPSDRFSAERTGGSVSTLTIQRTQQEDSAVYLCASSLGQGIPYEQYFGPGTRLTVT.

CDR3 region: CASRNGQGVSDTQYF. Written as DNA, the CDR3 is TGCGCCAGCAGGAACGGACAGGGGGTTTCAGATACGCAGTATTTT. The V and J genes are TRBV10-1 and TRBJ2-3; 10 nucleotides match TRBD1. The J segment lost 4 bases and the V segment lost 6 bases, leaving 7 bases of the junction unmatched. Germline CDR1 and CDR2: WNHNN and SYGVQD (reference sequence). This CDR3 spans 15 amino acids.

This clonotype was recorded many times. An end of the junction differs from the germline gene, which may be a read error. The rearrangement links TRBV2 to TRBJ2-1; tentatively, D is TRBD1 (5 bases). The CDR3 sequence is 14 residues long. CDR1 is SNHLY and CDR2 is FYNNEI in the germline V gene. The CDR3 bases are TGTGCCAGCAGGGAAGGGGAAAACTACAATGAGCAGTTCTTC. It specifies CASREGENYNEQFF.

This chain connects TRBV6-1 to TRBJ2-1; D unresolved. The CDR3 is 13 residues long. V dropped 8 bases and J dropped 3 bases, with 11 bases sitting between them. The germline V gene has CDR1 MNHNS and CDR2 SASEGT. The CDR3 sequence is CASSLNFYNEQFF. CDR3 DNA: TGTGCCAGCTCGCTTAACTTCTACAATGAGCAGTTCTTC.

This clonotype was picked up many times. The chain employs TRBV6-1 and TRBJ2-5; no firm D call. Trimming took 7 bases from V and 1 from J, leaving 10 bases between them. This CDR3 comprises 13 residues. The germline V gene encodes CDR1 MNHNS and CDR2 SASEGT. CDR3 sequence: CASNNGPQETQYF. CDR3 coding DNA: TGTGCCAGCAATAACGGTCCCCAAGAGACCCAGTACTTC.

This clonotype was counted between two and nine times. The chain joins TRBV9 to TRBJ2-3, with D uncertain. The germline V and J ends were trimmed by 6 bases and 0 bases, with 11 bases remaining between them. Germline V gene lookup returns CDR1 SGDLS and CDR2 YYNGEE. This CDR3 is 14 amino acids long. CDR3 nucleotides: TGTGCCAGCAAAACGGCACCTAGCACAGATACGCAGTATTTT. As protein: CASKTAPSTDTQYF.

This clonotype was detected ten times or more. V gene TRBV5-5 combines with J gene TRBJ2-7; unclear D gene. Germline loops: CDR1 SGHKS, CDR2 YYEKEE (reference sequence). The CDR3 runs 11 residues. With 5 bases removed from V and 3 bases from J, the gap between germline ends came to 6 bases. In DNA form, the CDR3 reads TGTGCCAGCAGGCTATACTACGAGCAGTACTTC. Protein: CASRLYYEQYF. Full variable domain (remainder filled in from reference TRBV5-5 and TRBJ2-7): DAGVTQSPTHLIKTRGQQVTLRCSPISGHKSVSWYQQVLGQGPQFIFQYYEKEERGRGNFPDRFSARQFPNYSSELNVNALLLGDSALYLCASRLYYEQYFGPGTRLTVT.

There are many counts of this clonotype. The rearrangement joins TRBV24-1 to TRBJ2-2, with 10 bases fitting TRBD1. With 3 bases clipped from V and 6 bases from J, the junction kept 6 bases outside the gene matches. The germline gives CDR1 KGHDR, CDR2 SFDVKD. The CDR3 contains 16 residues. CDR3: CATSDTGTGVPGELFF. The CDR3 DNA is TGTGCCACCAGTGATACAGGGACAGGGGTACCCGGGGAGCTGTTTTTT.

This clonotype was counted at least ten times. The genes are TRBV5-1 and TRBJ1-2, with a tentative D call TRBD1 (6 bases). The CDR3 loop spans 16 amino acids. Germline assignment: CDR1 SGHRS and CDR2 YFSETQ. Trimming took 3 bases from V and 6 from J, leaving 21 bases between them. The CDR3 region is CASSSRPQGSEDGYTF. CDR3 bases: TGCGCCAGCAGCTCGCGCCCACAGGGTTCGGAGGATGGCTACACCTTC.

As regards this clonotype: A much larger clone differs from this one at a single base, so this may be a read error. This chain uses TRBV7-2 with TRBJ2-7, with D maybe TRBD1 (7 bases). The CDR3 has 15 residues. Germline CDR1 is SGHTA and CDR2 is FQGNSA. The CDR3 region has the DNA TGTGTCAGCAGCCAGACAGGGAGCGGGCCCTACGAGCAGTACTTC. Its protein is CVSSQTGSGPYEQYF.

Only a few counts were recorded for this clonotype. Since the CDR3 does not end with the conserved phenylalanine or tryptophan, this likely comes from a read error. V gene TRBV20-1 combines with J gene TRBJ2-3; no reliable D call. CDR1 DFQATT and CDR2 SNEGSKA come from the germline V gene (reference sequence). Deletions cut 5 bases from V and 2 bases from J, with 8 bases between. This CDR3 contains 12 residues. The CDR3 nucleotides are TGCAGTGCTGGTCTCCACACAGATACGCAGTATTCT. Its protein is CSAGLHTDTQYS.

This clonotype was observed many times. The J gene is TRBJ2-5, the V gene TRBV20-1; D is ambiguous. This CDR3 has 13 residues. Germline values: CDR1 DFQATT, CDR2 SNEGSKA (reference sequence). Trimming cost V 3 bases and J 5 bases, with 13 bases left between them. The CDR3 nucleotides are TGCAGTGCTAGTTTTGAGTTCGGGGAGACCCAGTACTTC. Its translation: CSASFEFGETQYF.

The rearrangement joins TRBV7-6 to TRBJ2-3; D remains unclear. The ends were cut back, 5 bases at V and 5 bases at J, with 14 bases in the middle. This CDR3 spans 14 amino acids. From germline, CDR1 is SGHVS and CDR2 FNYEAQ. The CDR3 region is CASSPRQLGDTQYF. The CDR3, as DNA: TGTGCCAGCAGCCCCCGCCAGTTGGGAGATACGCAGTATTTT.

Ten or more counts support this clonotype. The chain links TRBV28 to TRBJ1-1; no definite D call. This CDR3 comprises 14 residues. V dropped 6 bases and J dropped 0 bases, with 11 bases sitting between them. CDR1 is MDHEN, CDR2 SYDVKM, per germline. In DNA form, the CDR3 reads TGTGCCAGCAGACCCCGGGCCCTGAACACTGAAGCTTTCTTT. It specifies CASRPRALNTEAFF.

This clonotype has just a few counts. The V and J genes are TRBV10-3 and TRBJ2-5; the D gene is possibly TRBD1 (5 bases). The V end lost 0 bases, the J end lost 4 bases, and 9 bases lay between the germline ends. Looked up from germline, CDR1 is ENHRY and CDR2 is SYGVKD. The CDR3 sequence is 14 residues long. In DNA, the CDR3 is TGTGCCATCAGTGAGTCTTGGGGCTTAGAGACCCAGTACTTC. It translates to CAISESWGLETQYF.

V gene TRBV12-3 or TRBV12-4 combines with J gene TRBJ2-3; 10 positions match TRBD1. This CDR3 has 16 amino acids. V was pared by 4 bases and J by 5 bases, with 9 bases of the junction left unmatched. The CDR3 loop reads CASSSGTGEYQDTQYF. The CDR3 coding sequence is TGTGCCAGCAGTTCCGGGACAGGGGAATATCAAGATACGCAGTATTTT.

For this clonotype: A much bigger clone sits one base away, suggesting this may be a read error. The CDR3 protein is CSARDQGANERLFF. CDR3 DNA sequence: TGCAGTGCTAGAGATCAGGGGGCCAATGAAAGACTGTTTTTT. The chain combines TRBV20-1 with TRBJ1-4; 8 positions agree with TRBD1. The CDR3 has 14 residues. Germline CDR1 and CDR2: DFQATT and SNEGSKA (reference sequence).

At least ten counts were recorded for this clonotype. CDR3 coding DNA: TGTGCCAGCAGCCGCGGACTGTTGGAGCAGTACTTC. This codes for CASSRGLLEQYF. V is TRBV3-1 and J is TRBJ2-7; D may be TRBD2 (5 bases). Trimming took off 4 bases at V and 7 bases at J, with 11 bases between the two ends. This CDR3 region has 12 residues. The germline V gene has CDR1 LGHDT and CDR2 YNNKEL (reference sequence).